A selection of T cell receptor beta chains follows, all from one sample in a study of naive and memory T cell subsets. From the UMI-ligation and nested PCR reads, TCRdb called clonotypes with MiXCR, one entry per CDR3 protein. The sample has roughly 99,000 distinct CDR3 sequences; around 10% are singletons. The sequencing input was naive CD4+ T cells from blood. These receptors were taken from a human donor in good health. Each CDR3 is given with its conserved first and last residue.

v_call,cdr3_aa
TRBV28,CASSGTDRTDTQYF
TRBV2,CASSSYRQAGDGYTF
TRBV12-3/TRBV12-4,CASSPQRTSAGSGELFF
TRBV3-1,CASSLGTSSGNKETQYF
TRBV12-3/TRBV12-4,CASSFTSLRYSNQPQHF
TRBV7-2,CASSRGAGAVTGELFF
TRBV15,CATSRVGTTGANVLTF
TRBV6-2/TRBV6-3,CASSPSGANYEQYF
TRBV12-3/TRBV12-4,CASSLERWSQHF
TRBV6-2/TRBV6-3,CASSYSTHNQPQHF
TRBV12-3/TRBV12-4,CASSLSGVGNSPLHF
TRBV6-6,CASSYGTVFGVNEKLFF
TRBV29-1,CSVRGRAGIKLSSYNEQFF
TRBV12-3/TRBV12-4,CASGTQGGYTIYF
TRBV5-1,CASSLVTSGRYNEQFF
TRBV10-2,CASQALVSPQYEQFF
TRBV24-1,CATSDLQSGQARETQYF
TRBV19,CASSQLAAKYNEQFF
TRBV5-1,CASSLGSGFRTDTQYF
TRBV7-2,CASSRQRNQETQYF
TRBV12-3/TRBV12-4,CASSFRTSGRSNEQYF
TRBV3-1,CASSQYGYGYTF
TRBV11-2,CASSLWGWAGYTF
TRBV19,CASRVTSADTYEQYF
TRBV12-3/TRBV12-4,CASSLSWARETQYF
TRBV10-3,CAISEGTATDTQYF
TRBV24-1,CATGTRAYNEQFF
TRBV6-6,CASRQGNTEAFF
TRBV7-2,CASSLDLREKGYTF
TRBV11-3,CASSLANPGLADSGEQYF
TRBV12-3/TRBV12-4,CASGPDQRTNEQFF
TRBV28,CASRQGTAKNIQYF
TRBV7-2,CASSFNPGGFEVGF
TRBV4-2,CASSQVSILADYNEQFF
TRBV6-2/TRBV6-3,CASSLRGLSELGYNEQFF
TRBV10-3,CATKDRDAHEQYF
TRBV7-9,CATAGLAGDTQYF
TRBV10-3,CAISPTQETQYF
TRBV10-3,CAISESDSGAASSTDTQYF
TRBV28,CASSFPGGRQETQYF
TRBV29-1,CSGNGGQGYNEQFF
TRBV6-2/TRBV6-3,CASSPRLAGDTDTQYF
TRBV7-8,CASSLERRSSYEQYF
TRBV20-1,CSARDRAVNQPQHF
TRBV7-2,CASTLTEGRGYTF
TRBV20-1,CSARDRLAGGTDTQYF
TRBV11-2,CASSLFSRGGDTGELFF
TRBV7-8,CASSHEQASYEQYF
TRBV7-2,CASNKRGGDEQFF
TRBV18,CASSPPIGGDSFNEQFF
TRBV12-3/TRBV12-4,CASRFRTSGTYEQYF
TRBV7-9,CASSLQAGTDTQYF
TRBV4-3,CASSQETSGTDTQYF
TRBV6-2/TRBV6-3,CASNEWGRNSNQPQHF
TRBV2,CASRYRGNTEAFF
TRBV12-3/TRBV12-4,CASTLPQGRSGANVLTF
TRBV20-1,CSADRSPLYEQYF